The sequence of this TCR beta chain was determined in a study of blood T cell repertoires in COVID-19 (dated by TCRdb to the early 2020s). Some background on the complete study: Samples covering the acute and convalescent phases of COVID-19 were provided by collaborators in the United States, Italy and Spain. A de-identified subject ID, COVID-19 status, age in years and sex were almost always included in the sample metadata. The material from the prospective study consisted of cDNA or gDNA derived from T cells, B-cell-depleted T cells, or PBMCs. The dataset comprised deeply sampled blood TCRbeta repertoires from subjects exposed to, actively infected with, or recovered from COVID-19. A freely available public database, intended as a resource for researchers studying the immune response to SARS-CoV-2, is where the repertoires were released. The samples were drawn from the first 160 participants of the ongoing ImmuneRACE study and from 1,254 subjects provided by 6 global collaborators. Where available, HLA class I and class II types were taken from metadata supplied by the sample provider and were not determined by assay-based typing. Study-level results and caveats: How much clinical and demographic metadata was included differed by source and by participant, and the metadata was provided uncurated.

The immunoSEQ Assay, a bias-controlled multiplex PCR, was used to amplify TCRbeta CDR3 regions from genomic DNA. The original pipeline was this. The number of nucleated cells in each sample was estimated from the amplification of reference gene primers within the assay. Sequence reads were collapsed and filtered to measure the absolute abundance of every unique TCRbeta CDR3 rearrangement. For each sample, productive Simpson clonality was calculated as the square root of Simpson's diversity index across productive rearrangements. This immuneACCESS table, as held by TCRdb, lists in-frame sequences with V and J called but not all clones. Of the missing ones, under half trace to an unresolved V gene in checked studies; the others have no known cause. V, J and clone size reflect that table, while D and trimming were determined from the DNA. The sample table holds about 440,000 clones, of which 88% were seen once. The ten largest make up roughly an eighth of the sample.

As regards this clone: No antigen is known for it. There are no base qualities to consult, and no much larger clone falls within one base.

One collaborating source in Seattle enrolled patients while the patients were actively infected and followed the patients over time throughout the course of disease. Collaborating institutions collected whole blood in K2EDTA tubes following their own protocols. For TCRbeta analysis, collaborators shipped samples as frozen whole blood, isolated PBMCs, or DNA extracted from either of those sample types. The V end loses 5 bases and the J end loses 5 bases, and a stretch of 12 bases separates them. Based on the germline V gene, the CDR1 and CDR2 sequences are MNHEY and SVGAGI. Its CDR3 holds 13 amino acids, cysteine through phenylalanine. Only the CDR3 DNA is retained, 39 bases long and in frame from the first base.

The sequence was collected from a woman aged 50 to 60 with COVID-19, enrolled during active disease. The sequencing input was peripheral blood. The V and J segments used are TRBV6-5 and TRBJ1-2; the D segment could be TRBD1, given 6 matching bases. The CDR3 region: CASSRTVGYGYTF. The DNA sequence is TGTGCCAGCAGTAGGACAGTCGGTTATGGCTACACCTTC.